A selection of T cell receptor beta chains follows, all from one sample in a study of shared clonotypes between healthy human individuals. Sequencing was performed with immunoSEQ multiplex PCR; in TCRdb, only in-frame clones are kept and a portion is missing. The profile covers hundreds of thousands of clones, with just over 75% appearing a single time and approximately 12% taken by the ten largest. The sample was PBMCs. The receptors were sampled from a woman aged 40-49 years in good health. Some clones in this sample may be carry-over from other donors' samples. Both conserved end residues are part of each CDR3. The D gene is left open where the match is weak. Expanded clones are given a class, and other clones once, few, many or no size at all.

J | D | V | size | DNA | CDR3
TRBJ2-1 | . | TRBV7-2 | . | TGTGCCAGCAGCTCTCGGACAGACAGCTCCTACAATGAGCAGTTCTTC | CASSSRTDSSYNEQFF
TRBJ2-5 | TRBD2 | TRBV29-1 | . | TGCAGCGTGAGGGAGGGGCCGGAGACCCAGTACTTC | CSVREGPETQYF
TRBJ2-5 | . | TRBV6-4 | . | TGTGCCAGCAGTGACTGCGCAGGGATAGGGCAAGAGACCCAGTACTTC | CASSDCAGIGQETQYF
TRBJ2-2 | . | TRBV11-2 | few | TGTGCCAGCAGCTCCAAGACCGGAACCGGGGAGCTGTTTTTT | CASSSKTGTGELFF
TRBJ2-5 | TRBD2 | TRBV13 | . | TGTGCCAGCAGCTTAATTTCAGCGGGAAATGAGACCCAGTACTTC | CASSLISAGNETQYF
TRBJ1-3 | TRBD1 | TRBV19 | . | TGTGCCAGTAGTATTGACGACGTGAGGGGGCCCGAAAACACCATATATTTT | CASSIDDVRGPENTIYF
TRBJ2-2 | TRBD1 | TRBV2 | . | TGTGCCAGAACAGGGGTTACCGGGGAGCTGTTTTTT | CARTGVTGELFF
TRBJ2-7 | TRBD2 | TRBV7-7 | . | TGTGCTAGCAGCTTAGGGGATGCTGCGGGAGGCCACGAGCAGTACTTC | CASSLGDAAGGHEQYF
TRBJ2-1 | TRBD1 | TRBV5-4 | . | TGTGCCAGCAGCTTGGTGGACAGGGCTGAGCAGTTCTTC | CASSLVDRAEQFF
TRBJ2-5 | . | TRBV4-3 | few | TGCGCCAGCAGCCCCTGGGTGCGAACTCAAGAGACCCAGTACTTC | CASSPWVRTQETQYF
TRBJ2-1 | TRBD2 | TRBV15 | . | TGTGCCACCAGCAGAGGGAGTCTAGCGGGAGTCGAGCAGTTCTTC | CATSRGSLAGVEQFF
TRBJ2-1 | TRBD2 | TRBV19 | . | TGTGCCAGTAGTAGGACTAGCTATGAGCAGTTCTTC | CASSRTSYEQFF
TRBJ2-1 | TRBD1 | TRBV11-3 | . | TGTGCCAGCAGCTTAGGGGACAGGGCGGGCAACAATGAGCAGTTCTTC | CASSLGDRAGNNEQFF
TRBJ2-7 | . | TRBV14 | few | TGTGCCAGCAGCCCCCTGGACAGCGGTGCCTACGAGCAGTACTTC | CASSPLDSGAYEQYF
TRBJ2-1 | . | TRBV11-2 | few | TGTGCCAGCAGCGCACTCGTCGGTAGTGAGCAGTTCTTC | CASSALVGSEQFF
TRBJ1-3 | TRBD1 | TRBV7-2 | . | TGTGCCAGCAGCCCCAGGGGGCCGGGAAACACCATATATTTT | CASSPRGPGNTIYF
TRBJ1-1 | TRBD1 | TRBV18 | . | TGTGCCAGCTCCCAAGGACAGGTTACTGAAGCTTTCTTT | CASSQGQVTEAFF
TRBJ2-5 | TRBD2 | TRBV18 | . | TGTGCCAGCTCCCCAGAGACTAGCGGACAAGAGACCCAGTACTTC | CASSPETSGQETQYF
TRBJ2-7 | TRBD1 | TRBV27 | . | TGTGCCAGCAGGGGATTTAAGGACAGGGGTTCCTACGAGCAGTACTTC | CASRGFKDRGSYEQYF
TRBJ1-2 | . | TRBV7-2 | . | TGTGCCAGCAGCTCCAGACAAGACGGCTACACCTTC | CASSSRQDGYTF
TRBJ1-1 | . | TRBV27 | . | TGTGCCAGCAGTTTGGGGAGGAACACTGAAGCTTTCTTT | CASSLGRNTEAFF
TRBJ2-3 | . | TRBV7-2 | . | TGTGCCAGCAGCTTAAGGACGGCGGGAACTAGCACAGATACGCAGTATTTT | CASSLRTAGTSTDTQYF
TRBJ2-5 | . | TRBV28 | . | TGTGCCAGCAGTCTTCAGGAGGGTTGGCAAGAGACCCAGTACTTC | CASSLQEGWQETQYF
TRBJ2-7 | . | TRBV9 | . | TGTGCCAGCAGCGTCTCGGGACGGTCCTACGAGCAGTACTTC | CASSVSGRSYEQYF
TRBJ2-1 | TRBD2 | TRBV4-2 | . | TGTGCCAGCAGCCAAAGGGGAGGGCTGGGAAATGAGCAGTTCTTC | CASSQRGGLGNEQFF
TRBJ1-3 | . | TRBV7-9 | . | TGTGCCAGCAGCCCCGATATTTCGCCAAACACCATATATTTT | CASSPDISPNTIYF
TRBJ2-4 | . | TRBV5-1 | . | TGCGCCAGCAGCACCGTCCTTCTAGCAGCCAAAAACATTCAGTACTTC | CASSTVLLAAKNIQYF
TRBJ2-7 | TRBD2 | TRBV7-2 | . | TGTGCCAGCAGCTTAGGGAGGAGGTCTAGCGGGATTGAAGAGCAGTACTTC | CASSLGRRSSGIEEQYF
TRBJ2-6 | . | TRBV18 | . | TGTGCCAGCTCACCAACTTCAGGGTTTCTCTCTGGGGCCAACGTCCTGACTTTC | CASSPTSGFLSGANVLTF
TRBJ2-5 | . | TRBV18 | . | TGTGCCAGCTCAGGTGGGGAGACCCAGTACTTC | CASSGGETQYF
TRBJ1-4 | TRBD1 | TRBV27 | . | TGTGCCAGCAAGGGGACAGTCAATGAAAAACTGTTTTTT | CASKGTVNEKLFF
TRBJ1-1 | . | TRBV29-1 | . | TGCAGCGCCCAAGGCCGAGCGGCTTTCTTT | CSAQGRAAFF
TRBJ2-2 | . | TRBV2 | . | TGTGCCAGCAGAGGGGACTGGGGGACCGGGGAGCTGTTTTTT | CASRGDWGTGELFF
TRBJ2-5 | . | TRBV7-7 | . | TGTGCCAGCAGCCCCCTCGGACCAGCAGGGCAAGAGACCCAGTACTTC | CASSPLGPAGQETQYF
TRBJ1-1 | . | TRBV5-8 | . | TGTGCCACCACCTTGGGGGCGTTGAACACTGAAGCTTTCTTT | CATTLGALNTEAFF
TRBJ1-4 | TRBD1 | TRBV7-6 | . | TGTGCCAGCAGCCAGGGACAGCGGGGGGAAAAACTGTTTTTT | CASSQGQRGEKLFF
TRBJ2-7 | TRBD1 | TRBV7-2 | . | TGTGCCAGCAGCCTAAATCCGACCGGGACAGGGACCAGCGAGCAGTACTTC | CASSLNPTGTGTSEQYF
TRBJ2-2 | . | TRBV9 | . | TGTGCCAGCAGCCCCCGGACAGACCCGAACACCGGGGAGCTGTTTTTT | CASSPRTDPNTGELFF
TRBJ2-1 | . | TRBV4-2 | few | TGTGCCAGCAGCCAAGGGGCTAGCTACAATGAGCAGTTCTTC | CASSQGASYNEQFF
TRBJ2-7 | TRBD1 | TRBV5-5 | many | TGTGCCAGCAGCTCACTACCGGGACAGGGGTTCGGGCAGTACTTC | CASSSLPGQGFGQYF
TRBJ2-5 | TRBD2 | TRBV18 | . | TGTGCCAGCTCACAAACTAGCGGCCAAGAGACCCAGTACTTC | CASSQTSGQETQYF
TRBJ1-2 | TRBD1 | TRBV10-2 | . | TGCGCCAGCAGTGAGCAAGGGACAGGGGCCCTGCTTGTAGGTGGCTACACCTTC | CASSEQGTGALLVGGYTF
TRBJ1-2 | TRBD1 | TRBV27 | . | TGTGCCAGCAGTCCAAACAGGGGGGACTATGGCTACACCTTC | CASSPNRGDYGYTF
TRBJ2-4 | . | TRBV5-6 | . | TGTGCCAGCAGCTTAGCAGGCGCGAACATTCAGTACTTC | CASSLAGANIQYF
TRBJ2-2 | TRBD2 | TRBV19 | . | TGTGCCTCCTCTAGCGGGAGGCTCAGTCCCGGGGAGCTGTTTTTT | CASSSGRLSPGELFF
TRBJ2-1 | . | TRBV7-7 | . | TGTGCTAGCAGCTTATTTAGCGGTCCCTACAATGAGCAGTTCTTC | CASSLFSGPYNEQFF
TRBJ2-5 | . | TRBV25-1 | . | TGTGCCAGCACAACCCCCGGGTTACAAGAGACCCAGTACTTC | CASTTPGLQETQYF
TRBJ2-3 | TRBD1 | TRBV28 | . | TGTGCCAGCCCCCCTGGGACAGGGTCTCCAGATACGCAGTATTTT | CASPPGTGSPDTQYF
TRBJ1-5 | . | TRBV6-4 | . | TGTGCCGTGGCAGGCCAGCCCCAGCATTTT | CAVAGQPQHF
TRBJ1-5 | . | TRBV30 | . | TGTGCCTGGGGCGGGCCGAATCAGCCCCAGCATTTT | CAWGGPNQPQHF
TRBJ1-1 | . | TRBV6-4 | few | TGTGCCAGCAAAAGGACCGATGAAGTACCTGAAGCTTTCTTT | CASKRTDEVPEAFF
TRBJ1-2 | TRBD1 | TRBV7-9 | . | TGTGCCAGCAGCACCCTGGGACAGGGGGACTATGGCTACACCTTC | CASSTLGQGDYGYTF
TRBJ1-5 | . | TRBV6-1 | . | TGTGCCAGCAGTCAAGGGGGACTGCCGGGTCATCAGCCCCAGCATTTT | CASSQGGLPGHQPQHF
TRBJ2-7 | . | TRBV19 | . | TGTGCCAGTAGTATTATGGGTCCGCATACCTACGAGCAGTACTTC | CASSIMGPHTYEQYF
TRBJ2-7 | . | TRBV7-9 | . | TGTGCCAGCAGCTTAGCCTCGAGTTACGAGCAGTACTTC | CASSLASSYEQYF
TRBJ1-5 | TRBD1 | TRBV18 | few | TGTGCCAGCTCACCAAGGACAGGAATGGAGCAGCCCCAGCATTTT | CASSPRTGMEQPQHF
TRBJ2-3 | TRBD2 | TRBV5-4 | . | TGTGCCACCGGACTAGTTGCAGATACGCAGTATTTT | CATGLVADTQYF
TRBJ2-5 | TRBD2 | TRBV9 | . | TGTGCCAGCAGCCAGAGTCCGGCTAGCGGGAGGGAAGAGACCCAGTACTTC | CASSQSPASGREETQYF
TRBJ2-1 | TRBD2 | TRBV5-1 | . | TGCGCCAGCAGTCGAGCGGGACTAGCGGGACCAAGCTCCTACAATGAGCAGTTCTTC | CASSRAGLAGPSSYNEQFF
TRBJ2-3 | TRBD1 | TRBV28 | . | TGTGCCAGCAGTCCTCCCACAGGGGGAGCGGATACGCAGTATTTT | CASSPPTGGADTQYF